These T cell receptor beta chains were read from a single sample in a study of blood T cell repertoires in COVID-19. Measured with immunoSEQ multiplex PCR; TCRdb has only the in-frame clones, and not every one. The table includes 150,000 to 250,000 clones, roughly 94% detected once. Sequenced sample: peripheral blood. The receptors were sampled from a man under 40 with COVID-19, enrolled during active disease. CDR3s include the opening cysteine and the closing phenylalanine or tryptophan. Each record gives: CDR3 length, V gene, J gene, clone size, D gene, CDR3 protein, CDR3 DNA. The D gene is left open where the match is weak. A clone size is listed for some rows: how often the clone was seen (once, few, many), or a class if it is expanded.

12	TRBV6-5	TRBJ2-3	once	-	CASSPRQDTQYF	TGTGCCAGCAGCCCACGTCAGGATACGCAGTATTTT
15	TRBV6-5	TRBJ1-1	-	-	CASRAQGTGNTEAFF	TGTGCCAGCAGAGCGCAGGGGACGGGGAACACTGAAGCTTTCTTT
19	TRBV7-3	TRBJ2-1	-	TRBD2	CASSPSLAGGQVGYNEQFF	TGTGCCAGCAGCCCCTCACTAGCGGGGGGGCAGGTTGGTTACAATGAGCAGTTCTTC
16	TRBV27	TRBJ1-5	-	TRBD1	CASSTPPGGSNQPQHF	TGTGCCAGCAGTACACCTCCAGGGGGCAGCAATCAGCCCCAGCATTTT
12	TRBV4-1	TRBJ1-2	-	-	CASSQDMYGYTF	TGCGCCAGCAGCCAAGACATGTATGGCTACACCTTC
19	TRBV28	TRBJ2-6	once	-	CASSLDMGTRISGANVLTF	TGTGCCAGCAGTTTAGACATGGGGACAAGAATCTCTGGGGCCAACGTCCTGACTTTC
15	TRBV19	TRBJ1-5	-	-	CASSIAQAVYQPQHF	TGTGCCAGTAGTATTGCACAGGCTGTGTATCAGCCCCAGCATTTT
13	TRBV5-6	TRBJ1-5	-	-	CASSLGQFQPQHF	TGTGCCAGCAGCTTGGGACAGTTTCAGCCCCAGCATTTT
14	TRBV11-2	TRBJ2-1	once	TRBD1	CASSRTGNYNEQFF	TGTGCCAGCAGTCGGACAGGTAACTACAATGAGCAGTTCTTC
13	TRBV19	TRBJ2-1	once	-	CASSPMPYNEQFF	TGTGCCAGTAGCCCTATGCCCTACAATGAGCAGTTCTTC
15	TRBV6-5	TRBJ1-2	-	TRBD1	CASNRQGTSMNGYTF	TGTGCCAGTAATAGACAGGGGACTTCCATGAATGGCTACACCTTC
14	TRBV6-5	TRBJ2-3	-	TRBD2	CASSPAGNTDTQYF	TGTGCCAGCAGTCCAGCGGGGAACACAGATACGCAGTATTTT
15	TRBV7-6	TRBJ2-2	-	TRBD1	CASSSRGQGNGELFF	TGTGCCAGCAGCTCTAGGGGACAGGGGAACGGGGAGCTGTTTTTT
15	TRBV6-5	TRBJ2-1	-	TRBD2	CASTSGGSYYNEQFF	TGTGCCAGCACTAGCGGGGGGTCCTACTACAATGAGCAGTTCTTC
14	TRBV11-2	TRBJ1-5	-	-	CASSLSSSNQPQHF	TGTGCCAGCAGCTTATCCAGTAGCAATCAGCCCCAGCATTTT
15	TRBV3-1/TRBV3-2	TRBJ1-5	-	-	CASSQDPQFGQPQHF	TGTGCCAGCAGCCAAGATCCACAATTTGGTCAGCCCCAGCATTTT
15	TRBV2	TRBJ1-5	-	-	CASSEAGQSNQPQHF	TGTGCCAGCAGTGAAGCTGGGCAGAGCAATCAGCCCCAGCATTTT
19	TRBV11-2	TRBJ2-5	-	-	CASSLDGLGHGRYQETQYF	TGTGCCAGCAGCTTAGATGGGCTGGGACACGGGAGGTACCAAGAGACCCAGTACTTC
20	TRBV24-1	TRBJ1-5	-	-	CATSDYPLIGRYGANQPQHF	TGTGCCACCAGTGATTACCCCCTAATAGGGAGATATGGAGCGAATCAGCCCCAGCATTTT
18	TRBV4-1	TRBJ2-7	-	TRBD2	CASSQGLAGGPNSYEQYF	TGCGCCAGCAGCCAGGGACTAGCGGGGGGCCCCAACTCCTACGAGCAGTACTTC
13	TRBV12-3/TRBV12-4	TRBJ2-1	-	TRBD1	CASSWDRGHEQFF	TGTGCCAGCAGTTGGGACAGGGGGCATGAGCAGTTCTTC
13	TRBV7-9	TRBJ1-1	-	-	CASSLESQGGAFF	TGTGCCAGCAGCTTAGAGAGTCAGGGTGGGGCTTTCTTT
14	TRBV9	TRBJ1-2	-	-	CASSVVRPPRGYTF	TGTGCCAGCAGCGTAGTAAGGCCTCCTAGGGGCTACACCTTC
12	TRBV19	TRBJ1-2	-	-	CASSLWAYGYTF	TGTGCCAGTAGTTTGTGGGCCTACGGCTACACCTTC
13	TRBV6-5	TRBJ1-6	-	-	CASRRAGDSPLHF	TGTGCCAGCAGACGGGCAGGGGATTCACCCCTCCACTTT
16	TRBV7-9	TRBJ2-7	once	-	CASSLVGGDLSYEQYF	TGTGCCAGCAGCTTAGTAGGAGGGGACCTCTCCTACGAGCAGTACTTC
14	TRBV5-5	TRBJ1-6	-	-	CASSFKGGNSPLHF	TGTGCCAGCAGCTTTAAGGGGGGGAATTCACCCCTCCACTTT
14	TRBV2	TRBJ2-7	-	-	CASSEIQGSYEQYF	TGTGCCAGCAGTGAAATTCAGGGTTCTTACGAGCAGTACTTC
12	TRBV25-1	TRBJ1-2	-	TRBD1	CASSGTGGGYTF	TGTGCCAGCAGTGGAACAGGGGGCGGCTACACCTTC
16	TRBV10-2	TRBJ2-2	-	-	CASSALNQANTGELFF	TGCGCCAGCAGTGCCCTAAATCAGGCGAACACCGGGGAGCTGTTTTTT
15	TRBV27	TRBJ1-2	-	-	CASWASGGRFYGYTF	TGTGCCAGCTGGGCCTCGGGGGGGCGTTTTTATGGCTACACCTTC
13	TRBV27	TRBJ1-5	-	-	CASSSDSNQPQHF	TGTGCCAGCAGTTCAGATAGCAATCAGCCCCAGCATTTT
12	TRBV18	TRBJ1-1	-	-	CASSRQGGEAFF	TGTGCCAGCTCACGTCAGGGCGGTGAAGCTTTCTTT
15	TRBV19	TRBJ2-7	-	-	CASSLTGVWPYEQYF	TGTGCCAGTAGTTTGACAGGTGTTTGGCCCTACGAGCAGTACTTC
16	TRBV4-2	TRBJ1-2	-	-	CASSQFGGETNYGYTF	TGTGCCAGCAGCCAATTTGGCGGTGAGACTAACTATGGCTACACCTTC
15	TRBV4-2	TRBJ1-1	once	-	CASSQPRGLRTEAFF	TGTGCCAGCAGCCAACCCCGCGGGTTAAGGACTGAAGCTTTCTTT
14	TRBV4-1	TRBJ2-5	-	-	CASSPTGTQETQYF	TGCGCCAGCAGCCCCACAGGAACCCAAGAGACCCAGTACTTC
15	TRBV19	TRBJ2-2	-	TRBD2	CASRSGAGNTGELFF	TGTGCCAGTAGGAGCGGGGCTGGGAACACCGGGGAGCTGTTTTTT
16	TRBV11-2	TRBJ2-3	-	TRBD2	CASSSPFSGGVDTQYF	TGTGCCAGCAGCTCTCCTTTCAGCGGGGGGGTAGATACGCAGTATTTT
13	TRBV9	TRBJ2-7	-	-	CASSATGTGEQYF	TGTGCCAGCAGCGCGACAGGGACTGGTGAGCAGTACTTC
14	TRBV6-2/TRBV6-3	TRBJ1-4	few	TRBD1	CASSTGQGQEKLFF	TGTGCCAGCAGTACTGGACAGGGTCAAGAAAAACTGTTTTTT
15	TRBV2	TRBJ2-1	-	TRBD1	CASSHPGQGHNEQFF	TGTGCCAGCAGTCATCCGGGACAGGGGCACAATGAGCAGTTCTTC
15	TRBV11-2	TRBJ1-1	-	TRBD1	CASSLGDRMNTEAFF	TGTGCCAGCAGCTTAGGGGACAGGATGAACACTGAAGCTTTCTTT